This T cell receptor beta chain emerged from a study of OX40 agonist ivuxolimab in advanced cancers. Data came from immunoSEQ multiplex PCR; TCRdb stores just in-frame clones and leaves some out. The table includes over 60,000 clones, 87% detected once. The CDR3 extends over 15 amino acids. Trimming cost V 6 bases and J 6 bases; bases outside gene matches: 8. Germline V gene sequence: CDR1 MNHNY, CDR2 SVGAGI (reference sequence). This clonotype originated in an adult with an advanced solid tumor such as melanoma, head and neck, liver or kidney cancer. The chain links TRBV6-6 to TRBJ1-6, with 7 nucleotides matching TRBD1. Specimen: CD4+ or CD8+ T cells sorted from blood, collected in a trial of the OX40 agonist ivuxolimab. The CDR3 loop is CASSASGQSNSPLHF. For the CDR3, the DNA is TGTGCCAGCAGCGCGTCGGGACAGAGTAATTCACCCCTCCACTTT.